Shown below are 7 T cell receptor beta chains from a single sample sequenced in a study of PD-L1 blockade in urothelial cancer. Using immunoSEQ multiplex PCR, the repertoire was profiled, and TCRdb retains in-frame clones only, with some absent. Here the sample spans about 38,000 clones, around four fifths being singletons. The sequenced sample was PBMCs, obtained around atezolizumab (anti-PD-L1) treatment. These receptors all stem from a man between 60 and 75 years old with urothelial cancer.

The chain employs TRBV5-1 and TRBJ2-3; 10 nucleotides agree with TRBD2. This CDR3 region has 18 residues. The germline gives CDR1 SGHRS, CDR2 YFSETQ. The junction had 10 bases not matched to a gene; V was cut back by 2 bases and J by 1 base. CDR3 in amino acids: CASSLSGRASPGTDTQYF. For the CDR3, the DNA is TGCGCCAGCAGCTTAAGCGGGAGGGCCTCACCCGGCACAGATACGCAGTATTTT.

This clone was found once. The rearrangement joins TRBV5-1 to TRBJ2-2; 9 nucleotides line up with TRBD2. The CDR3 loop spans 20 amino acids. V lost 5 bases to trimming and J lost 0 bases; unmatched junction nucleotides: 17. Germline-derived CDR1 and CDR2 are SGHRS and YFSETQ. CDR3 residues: CASSSLAGGRISANTGELFF. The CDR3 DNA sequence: TGCGCCAGCAGTTCCCTTGCGGGGGGGCGAATTTCAGCGAACACCGGGGAGCTGTTTTTT.

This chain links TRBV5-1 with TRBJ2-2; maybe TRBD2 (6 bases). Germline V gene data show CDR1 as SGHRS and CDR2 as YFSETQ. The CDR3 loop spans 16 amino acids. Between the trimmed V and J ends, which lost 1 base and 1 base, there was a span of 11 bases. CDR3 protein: CASSLHGEVNTGELFF. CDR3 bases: TGCGCCAGCAGCTTGCACGGGGAGGTGAACACCGGGGAGCTGTTTTTT. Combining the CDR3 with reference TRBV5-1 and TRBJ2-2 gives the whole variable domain KAGVTQTPRYLIKTRGQQVTLSCSPISGHRSVSWYQQTPGQGLQFLFEYFSETQRNKGNFPGRFSGRQFSNSRSEMNVSTLELGDSALYLCASSLHGEVNTGELFFGEGSRLTVL.

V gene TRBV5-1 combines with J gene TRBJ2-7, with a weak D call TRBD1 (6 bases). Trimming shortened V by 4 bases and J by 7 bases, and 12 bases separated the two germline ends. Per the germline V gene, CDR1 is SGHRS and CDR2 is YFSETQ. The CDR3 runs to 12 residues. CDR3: CASSPGTPEQYF. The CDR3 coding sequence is TGCGCCAGCAGCCCCGGGACACCTGAGCAGTACTTC.

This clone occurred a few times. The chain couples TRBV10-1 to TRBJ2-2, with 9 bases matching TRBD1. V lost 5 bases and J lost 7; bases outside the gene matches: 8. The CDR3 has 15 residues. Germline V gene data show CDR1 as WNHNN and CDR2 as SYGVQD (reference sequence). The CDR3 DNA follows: TGCGCCAGCAGTCTTCACAGGGGGCAAGGCGGGGAGCTGTTTTTT. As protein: CASSLHRGQGGELFF.

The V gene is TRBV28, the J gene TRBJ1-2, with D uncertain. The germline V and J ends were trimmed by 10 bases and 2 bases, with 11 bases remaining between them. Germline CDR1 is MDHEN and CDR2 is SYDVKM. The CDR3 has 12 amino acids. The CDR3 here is CATLPGNYGYTF. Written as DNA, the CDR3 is TGTGCCACCCTTCCGGGGAACTATGGCTACACCTTC.

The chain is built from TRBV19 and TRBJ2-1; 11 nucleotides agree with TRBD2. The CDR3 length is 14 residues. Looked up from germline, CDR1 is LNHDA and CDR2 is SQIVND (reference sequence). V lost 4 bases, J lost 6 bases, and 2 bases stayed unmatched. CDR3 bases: TGTGCCAGTAGTAGAGGGACTAGCGGCAATGAGCAGTTCTTC. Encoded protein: CASSRGTSGNEQFF. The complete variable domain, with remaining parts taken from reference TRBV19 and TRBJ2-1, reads DGGITQSPKYLFRKEGQNVTLSCEQNLNHDAMYWYRQDPGQGLRLIYYSQIVNDFQKGDIAEGYSVSREKKESFPLTVTSAQKNPTAFYLCASSRGTSGNEQFFGPGTRLTVL.